The TCR beta chain under discussion was sequenced for a study of T-cell memory formation after mild COVID-19. Study-level points and caveats: Clones that contracted from day 15 to 85 were balanced CD4/CD8, while later expanders leaned CD4+. Those CD4+ clones that contracted were mainly in CM and EM (CD8+ ones in EMRA).

This clonotype was detected a few times. Its antigen is undetermined. Germline CDR1 reads KGHSH; CDR2 reads LQKENI. There are 13 residues in the CDR3. V dropped 6 bases and J dropped 5 bases, with 12 bases sitting between them. Via MiXCR, TCRdb re-called the 5' RACE reads, giving one row per CDR3 protein. The sample carries 530,000 or so distinct CDR3 sequences, 15% to 20% recorded once. The clonotype comes from an adult woman who had mild COVID-19 (a few samples of this study predate the infection). Cell type and time point are not known. The V gene is TRBV18, the J gene TRBJ2-3; the D gene is possibly TRBD2 (5 bases). The sequenced sample consisted of PBMCs or a T cell subset sorted from them (not recorded which). The CDR3: CASSRSGGDTQYF. The DNA for the CDR3 is TGTGCCAGCTCGCGCAGTGGAGGAGATACGCAGTATTTT.